The 3 T cell receptor beta chains below come from one sample, sequenced in a study of blood T cell repertoires in COVID-19 (dated by TCRdb to 2018 to 2021). Library preparation was by the immunoSEQ multiplex PCR assay. TCRdb retrieved this table from immuneACCESS and kept in-frame rearrangements only. Not all clones are present; in checked studies, unresolved V genes account for under half, and no reason is known for the remainder. Here the sample has roughly 240,000 clones; 70% to 90% occur a single time. In total, the top ten clones hold 4.5% to 6% of the sample. Sequences were obtained from peripheral blood. Every receptor here comes from a man aged 50 or older with COVID-19, enrolled during active disease.

The chain joins TRBV24-1 to TRBJ2-3; TRBD2 might be the D (6 bases). CDR1 and CDR2 from the germline V gene are KGHDR and SFDVKD. Trimming removed 9 bases from V and 0 bases from J, with 6 bases in between. The length of the CDR3 is 12 residues. The CDR3: CATGTSTDTQYF. CDR3 sequence (DNA): TGTGCCACCGGGACTAGCACAGATACGCAGTATTTT.

CDR3 sequence reads: CASSPGTHLKERTEAFF. CDR3 nucleotides: TGTGCCAGCAGCCCCGGGACTCATTTAAAAGAACGGACTGAAGCTTTCTTT. The J gene is TRBJ1-1, the V gene TRBV14; possible D gene TRBD1, 5 bases. Germline V gene sequence: CDR1 SGHDN, CDR2 FVKESK. Trimming cost V 4 bases and J 5 bases, with 23 bases left between them. There are 17 residues in the CDR3.

The rearrangement joins TRBV2 to TRBJ2-3; TRBD2 matches at 7 bases. CDR3 length: 14 amino acids. Per germline, CDR1 SNHLY and CDR2 FYNNEI. Trimming took 6 bases from V and 4 from J; bases not matched to a gene: 7. CDR3: CASSRLTSSDTQYF. The CDR3 region has the DNA TGTGCCAGCAGCCGGTTGACTAGCTCAGATACGCAGTATTTT.